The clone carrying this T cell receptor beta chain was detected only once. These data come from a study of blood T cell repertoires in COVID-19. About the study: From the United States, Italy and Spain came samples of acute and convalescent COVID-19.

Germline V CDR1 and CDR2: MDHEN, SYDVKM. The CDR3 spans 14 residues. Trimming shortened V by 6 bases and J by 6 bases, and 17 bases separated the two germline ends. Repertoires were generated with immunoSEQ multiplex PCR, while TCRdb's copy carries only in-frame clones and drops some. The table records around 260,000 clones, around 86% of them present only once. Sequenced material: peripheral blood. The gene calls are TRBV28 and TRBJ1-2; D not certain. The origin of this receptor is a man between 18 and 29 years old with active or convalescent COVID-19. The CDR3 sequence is CASSRTARTNGYTF. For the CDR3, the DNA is TGTGCCAGCAGCCGGACTGCAAGGACCAATGGCTACACCTTC.